The entry below describes one T cell receptor (beta chain). These data originate in a study of tumor-infiltrating lymphocytes in oesophageal squamous cell carcinoma. Trimming took off 4 bases at V and 16 bases at J, with 25 bases between the two ends. Germline V CDR1 and CDR2: SGHTA, FQGNSA. This CDR3 spans 15 amino acids. TCRdb fed the PCR reads into MiXCR, producing one record per CDR3 protein. The table has 8,500 to 14,000 distinct CDR3 sequences, 55% seen once. Sequenced input: esophageal tumor tissue. V gene TRBV7-2 combines with J gene TRBJ1-4; no clear D gene. The TCR originated in a male donor with esophageal squamous cell carcinoma. Here the CDR3 reads CASSSRLAFTDTQFF. The DNA of the CDR3 is TGTGCCAGCAGCTCCCGACTAGCATTCACAGATACGCAGTTTTTT. Supplemented by reference TRBV7-2 and TRBJ1-4, the full variable domain reads GAGVSQSPSNKVTEKGKDVELRCDPISGHTALYWYRQSLGQGLEFLIYFQGNSAPDKSGLPSDRFSAERTGGSVSTLTIQRTQQEDSAVYLCASSSRLAFTDTQFFGSGTQLSVL.